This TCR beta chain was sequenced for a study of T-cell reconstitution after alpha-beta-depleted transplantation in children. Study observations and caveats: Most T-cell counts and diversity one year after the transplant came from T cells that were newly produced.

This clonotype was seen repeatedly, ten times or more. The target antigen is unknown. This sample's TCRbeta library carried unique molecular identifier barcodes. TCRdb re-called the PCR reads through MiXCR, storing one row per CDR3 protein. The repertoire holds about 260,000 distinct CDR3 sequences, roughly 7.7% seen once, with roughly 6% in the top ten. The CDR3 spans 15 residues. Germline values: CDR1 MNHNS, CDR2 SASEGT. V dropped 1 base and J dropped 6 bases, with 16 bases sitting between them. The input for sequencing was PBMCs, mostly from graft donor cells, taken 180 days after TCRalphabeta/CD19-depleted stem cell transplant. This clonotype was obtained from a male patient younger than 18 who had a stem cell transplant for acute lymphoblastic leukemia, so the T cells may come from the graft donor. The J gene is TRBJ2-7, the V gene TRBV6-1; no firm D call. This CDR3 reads CASSEVWGTEAEQYF. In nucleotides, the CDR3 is TGTGCCAGCAGTGAAGTTTGGGGAACTGAAGCCGAGCAGTACTTC.